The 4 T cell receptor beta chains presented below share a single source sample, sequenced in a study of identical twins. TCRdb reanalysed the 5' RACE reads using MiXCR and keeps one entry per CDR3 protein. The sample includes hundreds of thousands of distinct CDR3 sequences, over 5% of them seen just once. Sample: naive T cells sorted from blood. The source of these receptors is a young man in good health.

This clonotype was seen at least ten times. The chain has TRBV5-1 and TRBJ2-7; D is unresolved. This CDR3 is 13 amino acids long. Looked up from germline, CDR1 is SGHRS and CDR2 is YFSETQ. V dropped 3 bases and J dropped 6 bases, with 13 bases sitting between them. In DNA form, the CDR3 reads TGCGCCAGCAGCTCCTTCGACGGCGGCGAGCAGTACTTC. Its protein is CASSSFDGGEQYF.

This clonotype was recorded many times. CDR3 loop: CASTKRDTQYF. CDR3 nucleotides: TGTGCCAGCACCAAAAGAGATACGCAGTATTTT. The chain is built from TRBV7-9 and TRBJ2-3; D is uncertain. The V and J ends lost 7 bases and 5 bases respectively, with 7 bases between them. This CDR3 is 11 amino acids long. CDR1 is SEHNR, CDR2 FQNEAQ, per germline (reference sequence). Full variable domain (outside the CDR3, taken from reference TRBV7-9 and TRBJ2-3): DTGVSQNPRHKITKRGQNVTFRCDPISEHNRLYWYRQTLGQGPEFLTYFQNEAQLEKSRLLSDRFSAERPKGSFSTLEIQRTEQGDSAMYLCASTKRDTQYFGPGTRLTVL.

CDR3 bases: TGTGCCAGCAGTGAGGGACTAGATTATTTCGGAGAGCAGTTCTTC. Translated: CASSEGLDYFGEQFF. The chain couples TRBV2 to TRBJ2-1; 8 nucleotides agree with TRBD2. The CDR3 is 15 amino acids. V lost 3 bases and J lost 10; bases outside the gene matches: 11. The V gene's germline CDR1 is SNHLY and CDR2 FYNNEI.

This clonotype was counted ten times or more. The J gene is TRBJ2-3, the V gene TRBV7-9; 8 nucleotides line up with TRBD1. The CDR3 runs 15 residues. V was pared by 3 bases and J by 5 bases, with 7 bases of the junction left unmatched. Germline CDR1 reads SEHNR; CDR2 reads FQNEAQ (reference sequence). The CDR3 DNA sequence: TGTGCCAGCAGCTTCCGGACAGGGCTCGAAGATACGCAGTATTTT. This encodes CASSFRTGLEDTQYF.